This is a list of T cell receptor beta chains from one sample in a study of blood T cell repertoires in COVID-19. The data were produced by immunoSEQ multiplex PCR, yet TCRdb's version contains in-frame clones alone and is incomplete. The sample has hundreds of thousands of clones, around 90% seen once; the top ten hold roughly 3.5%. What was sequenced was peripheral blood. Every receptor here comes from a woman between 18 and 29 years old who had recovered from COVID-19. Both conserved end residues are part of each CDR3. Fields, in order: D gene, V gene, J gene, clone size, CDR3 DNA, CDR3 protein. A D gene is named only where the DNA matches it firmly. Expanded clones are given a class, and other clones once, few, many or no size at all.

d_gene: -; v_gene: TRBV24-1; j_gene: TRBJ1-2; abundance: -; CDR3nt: TGTGCCACCAGTGATCCATTTCAGGGATCGAGGGGCTACACCTTC; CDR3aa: CATSDPFQGSRGYTF
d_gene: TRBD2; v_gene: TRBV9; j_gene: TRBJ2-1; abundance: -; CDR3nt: TGTGCCAGCAGCCCCCCCGGGACTAGCGGGGGCAATGAGCAGTTCTTC; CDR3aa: CASSPPGTSGGNEQFF
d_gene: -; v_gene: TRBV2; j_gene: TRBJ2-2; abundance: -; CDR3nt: TGTGCCAGCAGGCGTCGCGGCGGGTGGAACACCGGGGAGCTGTTTTTT; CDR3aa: CASRRRGGWNTGELFF
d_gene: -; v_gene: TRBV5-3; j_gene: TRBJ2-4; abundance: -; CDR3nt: TGTGCCAGAAGCTTGGGTTCTAGTCTGTGGCGAGCCAAAAACATTCAGTACTTC; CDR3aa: CARSLGSSLWRAKNIQYF
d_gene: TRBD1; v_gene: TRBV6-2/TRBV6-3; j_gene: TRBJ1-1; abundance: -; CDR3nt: TGTGCCAGCAGTTTGTTACAGGGGGCGGCTGAAGCTTTCTTT; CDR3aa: CASSLLQGAAEAFF
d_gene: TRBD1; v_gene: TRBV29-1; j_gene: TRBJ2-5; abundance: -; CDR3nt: TGCAGCGTGGGCCCTACAGGGGATTATGAGGAGACCCAGTACTTC; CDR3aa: CSVGPTGDYEETQYF
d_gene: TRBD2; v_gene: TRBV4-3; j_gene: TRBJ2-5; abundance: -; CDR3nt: TGCGCCAGCAGCCAAGATCGTCCGGGAGCGGGGGAGACCCAGTACTTC; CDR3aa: CASSQDRPGAGETQYF
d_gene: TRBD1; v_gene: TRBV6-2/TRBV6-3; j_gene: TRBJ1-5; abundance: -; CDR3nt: TGTGCCAGCAGTCCCCGGACAGGGGGAGTTTACTATCAGCCCCAGCATTTT; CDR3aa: CASSPRTGGVYYQPQHF
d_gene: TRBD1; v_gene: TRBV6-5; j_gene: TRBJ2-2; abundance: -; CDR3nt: TGTGCCAGCAGTTACTGGACAGGGTCAAACGGGGAGCTGTTTTTT; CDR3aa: CASSYWTGSNGELFF
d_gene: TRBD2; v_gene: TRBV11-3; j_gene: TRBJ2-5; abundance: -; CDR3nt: TGTGCCAGCAGCCCCTCCCCCACTAGCGGGGGGGAGACCCAGTACTTC; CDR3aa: CASSPSPTSGGETQYF
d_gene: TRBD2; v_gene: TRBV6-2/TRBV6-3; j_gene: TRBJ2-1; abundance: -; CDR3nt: TGTGCCAGCAGTTCGTCGCTAGCGGGCAATGAGCAGTTCTTC; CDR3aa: CASSSSLAGNEQFF
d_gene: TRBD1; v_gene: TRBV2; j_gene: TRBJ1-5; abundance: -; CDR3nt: TGTGCCAGCAGGCTGAGTGACAGGGGGTATCAGCCCCAGCATTTT; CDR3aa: CASRLSDRGYQPQHF
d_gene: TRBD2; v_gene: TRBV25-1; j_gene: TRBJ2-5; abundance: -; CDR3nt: TGTGCCAGCAGTCCCCGGCCGGGGGAGGGGCGGAGGACCCAGTACTTC; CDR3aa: CASSPRPGEGRRTQYF
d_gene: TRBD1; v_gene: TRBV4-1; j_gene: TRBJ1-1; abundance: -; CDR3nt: TGCGCCAGCAGCCAAGATTATGCGACAGGGGAGCCAAACACTGAAGCTTTCTTT; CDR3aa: CASSQDYATGEPNTEAFF
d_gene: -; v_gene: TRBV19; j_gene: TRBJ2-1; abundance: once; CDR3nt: TGTGCCAGTAGCGCGGGGTCCTACGGGAGCAGAGTAGAAAATGAGCAGTTCTTC; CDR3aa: CASSAGSYGSRVENEQFF
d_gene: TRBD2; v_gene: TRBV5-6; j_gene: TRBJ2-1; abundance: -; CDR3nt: TGTGCCAGCAGCTCGGGGACTAGCGGGATGAACAATGAGCAGTTCTTC; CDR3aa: CASSSGTSGMNNEQFF
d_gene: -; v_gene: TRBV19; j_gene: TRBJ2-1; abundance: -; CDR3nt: TGTGCCAGTAGTATAGCCCCCGCAACTTACAATGAGCAGTTCTTC; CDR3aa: CASSIAPATYNEQFF
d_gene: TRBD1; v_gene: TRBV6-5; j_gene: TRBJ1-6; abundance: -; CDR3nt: TGTGCCAGTTGGGACAGAGAAAATTCACCCCTCCACTTT; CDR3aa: CASWDRENSPLHF
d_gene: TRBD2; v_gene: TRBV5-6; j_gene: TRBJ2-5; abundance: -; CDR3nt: TGTGCCAGCAGCTTGGATGGGCGCGGGAGGGCCCGGGAGACCCAGTACTTC; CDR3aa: CASSLDGRGRARETQYF
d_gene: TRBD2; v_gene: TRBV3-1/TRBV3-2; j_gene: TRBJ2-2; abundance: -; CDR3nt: TGTGCCAGCCGGGCGGGAGGGACCGGGGAGCTGTTTTTT; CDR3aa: CASRAGGTGELFF
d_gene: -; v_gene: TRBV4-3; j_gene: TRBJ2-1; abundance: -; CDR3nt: TGCGCCAGCAGCCAATTCGTCATCCTAGCTCCGGGAGAAGGCAACAATGAGCAGTTCTTC; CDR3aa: CASSQFVILAPGEGNNEQFF
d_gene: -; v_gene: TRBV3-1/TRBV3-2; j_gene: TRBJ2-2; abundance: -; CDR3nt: TGTGCCAGCAGCCAAGTGGAGTACACCGGGGAGCTGTTTTTT; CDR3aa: CASSQVEYTGELFF
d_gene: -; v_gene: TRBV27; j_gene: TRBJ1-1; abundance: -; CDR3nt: TGTGCCAGCAGTTTAAGCGGGGTTTGGAACACTGAAGCTTTCTTT; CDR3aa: CASSLSGVWNTEAFF
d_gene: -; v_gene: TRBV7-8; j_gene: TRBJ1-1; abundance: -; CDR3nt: TGTGCCAGCAGCCAACACAACTCCCAGGGAAACACTGAAGCTTTCTTT; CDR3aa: CASSQHNSQGNTEAFF
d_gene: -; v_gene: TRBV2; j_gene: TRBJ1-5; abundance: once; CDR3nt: TGTGCCAGCAGGTGGGGGGAATCGAGCAATCAGCCCCAGCATTTT; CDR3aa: CASRWGESSNQPQHF
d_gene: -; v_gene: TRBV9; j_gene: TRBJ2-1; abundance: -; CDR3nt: TGTGCCAGCAGCGTAGCACTGCGCGGATACAATGAGCAGTTCTTC; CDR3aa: CASSVALRGYNEQFF
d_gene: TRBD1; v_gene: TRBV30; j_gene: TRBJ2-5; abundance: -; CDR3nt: TGTGCCTGGAGTGGGGGGGACAGGGGAGAATCGGGATACCAAGAGACCCAGTACTTC; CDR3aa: CAWSGGDRGESGYQETQYF
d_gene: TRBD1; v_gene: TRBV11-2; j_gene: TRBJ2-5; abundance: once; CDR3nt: TGTGCCAGCAGCTTAGGGCTGGACAGGGCCTTTCTACAGACCCAGTACTTC; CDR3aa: CASSLGLDRAFLQTQYF
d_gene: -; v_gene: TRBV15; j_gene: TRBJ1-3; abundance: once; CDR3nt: TGTGCCACCAGCACGGACTTTAGACCGAGCTCTGGAAACACCATATATTTT; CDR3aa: CATSTDFRPSSGNTIYF
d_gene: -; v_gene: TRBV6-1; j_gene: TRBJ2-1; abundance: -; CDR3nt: TGTGCCAGCAGTGAAGTCCTCAGGGAGGAGGGTGGTGAGCAGTTCTTC; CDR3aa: CASSEVLREEGGEQFF
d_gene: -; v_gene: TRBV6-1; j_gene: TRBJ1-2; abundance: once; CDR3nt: TGTGCCAGCAGTGCCCCCGACAGAGAAGAATTGTCTAACTATGGCTACACCTTC; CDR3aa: CASSAPDREELSNYGYTF
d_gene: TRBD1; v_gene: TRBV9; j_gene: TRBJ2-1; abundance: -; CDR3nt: TGTGCCAGCAGCGTAGTGGCAGGGGGCAATGAGCAGTTCTTC; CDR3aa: CASSVVAGGNEQFF
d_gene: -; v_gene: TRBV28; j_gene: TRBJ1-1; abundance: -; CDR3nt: TGTGCCAGCAGTTTAGAGCGGTTGGGATCGAACACTGAAGCTTTCTTT; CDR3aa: CASSLERLGSNTEAFF
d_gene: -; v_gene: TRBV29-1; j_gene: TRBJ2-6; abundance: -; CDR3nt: TGCAGCGTTGTGGGAGGCCCCTCTGGGGCCAACGTCCTGACTTTC; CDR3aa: CSVVGGPSGANVLTF
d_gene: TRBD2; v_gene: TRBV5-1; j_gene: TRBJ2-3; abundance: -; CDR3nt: TGCGCCAGCAGCTTTCGACTAGCGGGGCTCACAGATACGCAGTATTTT; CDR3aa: CASSFRLAGLTDTQYF
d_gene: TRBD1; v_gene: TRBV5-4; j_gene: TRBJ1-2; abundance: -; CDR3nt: TGTGCCAGCAGCTTTGCCGGGACAGGAAATGGCTACACCTTC; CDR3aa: CASSFAGTGNGYTF
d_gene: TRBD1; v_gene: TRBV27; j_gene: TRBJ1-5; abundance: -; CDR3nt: TGTGCCAGCGGACAGGGTTCTGGCAATCAGCCCCAGCATTTT; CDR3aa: CASGQGSGNQPQHF
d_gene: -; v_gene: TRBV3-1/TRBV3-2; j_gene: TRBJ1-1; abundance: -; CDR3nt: TGTGCCCTCCAAAAGCGGAACACTGAAGCTTTCTTT; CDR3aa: CALQKRNTEAFF
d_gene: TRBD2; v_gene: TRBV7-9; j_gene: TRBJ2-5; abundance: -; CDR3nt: TGTGCCAGCAGCTACTACGGTCAGGGAGGGGAGACCCAGTACTTC; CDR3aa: CASSYYGQGGETQYF
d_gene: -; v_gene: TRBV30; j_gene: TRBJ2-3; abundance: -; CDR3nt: TGTGCCTGGTCCGCGGATGTAGAGACAGATACGCAGTATTTT; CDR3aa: CAWSADVETDTQYF
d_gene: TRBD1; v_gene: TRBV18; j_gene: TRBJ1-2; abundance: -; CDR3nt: TGTGCCAGCTCACCACGCAGGACAGGGGTTGGCTACACCTTC; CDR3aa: CASSPRRTGVGYTF
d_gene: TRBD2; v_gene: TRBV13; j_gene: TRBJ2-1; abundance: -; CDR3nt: TGTGCCAGCAGCTTATCACCCCTAGCGGGAGGCAATGAGCAGTTCTTC; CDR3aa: CASSLSPLAGGNEQFF
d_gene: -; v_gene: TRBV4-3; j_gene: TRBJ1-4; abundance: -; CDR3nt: TGCGCCAGCAGCCAAGAGGGACATTCTGAAAAACTGTTTTTT; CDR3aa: CASSQEGHSEKLFF
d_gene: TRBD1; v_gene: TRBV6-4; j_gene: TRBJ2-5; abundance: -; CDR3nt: TGTGCCAGCAGAGACAGGGGGCTGAAGACCCAGTACTTC; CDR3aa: CASRDRGLKTQYF
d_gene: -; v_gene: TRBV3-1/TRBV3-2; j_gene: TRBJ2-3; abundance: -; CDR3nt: TGTGCCAGCAGCCAAGATCCCCCGGGGAGCACAGATACGCAGTATTTT; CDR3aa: CASSQDPPGSTDTQYF
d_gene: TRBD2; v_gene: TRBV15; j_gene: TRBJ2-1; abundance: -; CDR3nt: TGTGCCACCAGCGGAAGACTAGCGGGTTACAATGAGCAGTTCTTC; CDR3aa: CATSGRLAGYNEQFF
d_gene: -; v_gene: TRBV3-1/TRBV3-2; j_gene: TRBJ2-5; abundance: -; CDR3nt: TGTGCCAGCAGCCAGTCTTCGGGAGCGCGAGAGACCCAGTACTTC; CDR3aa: CASSQSSGARETQYF
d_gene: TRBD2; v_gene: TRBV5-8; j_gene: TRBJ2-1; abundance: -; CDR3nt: TGTGCCAGCAGCATAACCGGGACTAGCTCCCTTGAGCAGTTCTTC; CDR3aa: CASSITGTSSLEQFF
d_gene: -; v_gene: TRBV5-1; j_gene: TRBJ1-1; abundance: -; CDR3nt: TGCGCCAGCAGCTTGGTAGGCGGTGGAGCGAACACTGAAGCTTTCTTT; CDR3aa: CASSLVGGGANTEAFF
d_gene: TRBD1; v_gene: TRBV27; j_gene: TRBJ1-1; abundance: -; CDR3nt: TGTGCCAGCAGTTTAAGGACAGGGGGCCACACTGAAGCTTTCTTT; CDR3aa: CASSLRTGGHTEAFF
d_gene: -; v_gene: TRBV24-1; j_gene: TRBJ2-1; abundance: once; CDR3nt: TGTGCCACCAGTGAGTTTAACGGCTACAATGAGCAGTTCTTC; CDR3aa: CATSEFNGYNEQFF
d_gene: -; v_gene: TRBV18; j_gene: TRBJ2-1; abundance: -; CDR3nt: TGTGCCAGCTCACCACCACAGGGAATTGTCCCCAATGAGCAGTTCTTC; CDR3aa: CASSPPQGIVPNEQFF